A single sample is the source of the 4 T cell receptor beta chains below, sequenced in a study of lung T cells in sarcoidosis with Löfgren's syndrome. From the reads, TCRdb called clonotypes with MiXCR, one entry per CDR3 protein. The sample yields under 20,000 distinct CDR3 sequences, roughly a fifth seen once. The specimen was CD4+ T cells from bronchoalveolar lavage. The receptors come from a human donor with sarcoidosis (Löfgren's syndrome or another form), or a control subject (not recorded which).

Ten or more counts support this clonotype. The chain joins TRBV6-4 to TRBJ2-1; D is ambiguous. This CDR3 has 11 residues. Germline loops: CDR1 MRHNA, CDR2 SNTAGT. The V and J ends lost 4 bases and 6 bases respectively, with 4 bases between them. The CDR3 nucleotides are TGTGCCAGCAGTGGCGGCAATGAGCAGTTCTTC. This translates into CASSGGNEQFF.

This clonotype was detected a few times. The chain links TRBV5-4 to TRBJ2-7; D is uncertain. V was shortened by 5 bases and J by 2 bases, with 14 bases between the two germline ends. Germline assignment: CDR1 SGHNT and CDR2 YYREEE (reference sequence). This CDR3 has 14 residues. The CDR3, as DNA: TGTGCCAGCAGTCACAAGAAAGGAACCTACGAGCAGTACTTC. It specifies CASSHKKGTYEQYF.

This clonotype occurred many times. The chain has TRBV4-3 and TRBJ2-5, with D perhaps TRBD2 (5 bases). V gave up 1 base and J gave up 1 base, with 10 bases separating them. Germline lookup yields CDR1 LGHNA and CDR2 YSLEER. This CDR3 spans 15 amino acids. The CDR3 protein is CASSQVVASQETQYF. The CDR3 DNA reads TGCGCCAGCAGCCAAGTGGTAGCGTCCCAAGAGACCCAGTACTTC.

The chain combines TRBV3-1 with TRBJ2-5; 10 nucleotides align to TRBD2. Per the germline V gene, CDR1 is LGHDT and CDR2 is YNNKEL (reference sequence). This CDR3 is 16 amino acids long. Germline trimming cut 4 bases from V and 1 base from J; bases unmatched to any gene: 6. This chain's CDR3 is CASSRLLAGGQETQYF. The CDR3 coding sequence is TGTGCCAGCAGCCGATTATTAGCGGGAGGCCAAGAGACCCAGTACTTC.